This T cell receptor beta chain was sequenced in a study of T-cell reconstitution after alpha-beta-depleted transplantation in children. Molecular barcoding with unique molecular identifiers was used for the TCRbeta library. TCRdb ran MiXCR on the PCR reads and lists one entry per CDR3 protein. The sample yields a few hundred thousand distinct CDR3 sequences, roughly 13% seen once. The trim removed 4 bases at V and 4 bases at J, leaving 11 bases unmatched. CDR1 and CDR2 (germline): SGHRS, YFSETQ. The CDR3 runs to 16 residues. The receptor's source is a human donor who donated a stem cell graft to a child with Fanconi anemia. The source material was PBMCs, sampled from the stem cell graft. This chain connects TRBV5-1 to TRBJ1-2; 9 nucleotides match TRBD1. The chain's CDR3 is CASSEAGTGTSYGYTF. CDR3 DNA: TGCGCCAGCAGCGAAGCCGGGACAGGGACCTCCTATGGCTACACCTTC.